The 29 T cell receptor beta chains below all came from one sample that was sequenced in a study of T cell responses to AZD1222 COVID-19 vaccine. Using immunoSEQ multiplex PCR, the repertoire was profiled, and TCRdb retains in-frame clones only, with some absent. The sample shows about 97,000 clones, roughly 88% of them seen only once. Material: peripheral blood, obtained on day 0 of AZD1222 vaccination. The receptors stem from an adult in good health.

This chain uses TRBV4-2 with TRBJ2-2; D is uncertain. The germline V and J ends were trimmed by 0 bases and 4 bases, with 12 bases remaining between them. CDR1 LGHNA and CDR2 YNFKEQ come from the germline V gene. This CDR3 is built from 16 residues. CDR3 amino acids: CASSQEGPGSTGELFF. The CDR3 DNA sequence: TGTGCCAGCAGCCAAGAAGGGCCGGGCAGCACCGGGGAGCTGTTTTTT.

This chain uses TRBV6-5 with TRBJ1-1; 9 bases match TRBD1. The germline CDR1 and CDR2 sequences are MNHEY and SVGAGI. The CDR3 totals 14 residues. Trimming removed 6 bases from V and 5 bases from J; junction bases left unmatched: 7. This chain's CDR3 is CASSVQGARTEAFF. DNA of the CDR3: TGTGCCAGCAGCGTACAGGGGGCGCGTACTGAAGCTTTCTTT.

This chain links TRBV6-5 with TRBJ1-1; D is undetermined. Germline V gene sequence: CDR1 MNHEY, CDR2 SVGAGI. Trimming removed 8 bases from V and 2 bases from J, with 12 bases in between. The CDR3 runs to 13 residues. The CDR3 loop reads CASWKRGNTEAFF. The CDR3, as DNA: TGTGCCAGCTGGAAGCGAGGAAACACTGAAGCTTTCTTT.

V and J are TRBV3-1 (or the pseudogene TRBV3-2) and TRBJ1-2; maybe TRBD1 (5 bases). CDR3 length equals 13 residues. V was cut by 6 bases and J by 6 bases, with 14 bases left in between. Germline loops: CDR1 LGHDT, CDR2 YNNKEL (reference sequence). The CDR3 spells CASSRSGTDGYTF. DNA for the CDR3: TGTGCCAGCAGTCGCTCCGGGACCGATGGCTACACCTTC.

The chain joins TRBV6-5 to TRBJ1-3; TRBD1 is a possible D gene (6 bases). CDR3 length: 15 residues. V lost 6 bases to trimming and J lost 2 bases, with 14 bases between them. CDR1 is MNHEY and CDR2 is SVGAGI in the germline V gene. In DNA, the CDR3 is TGTGCCAGCAGCAGGGGACGAACGACTGGAAACACCATATATTTT. It specifies CASSRGRTTGNTIYF.

The J gene is TRBJ1-6, the V gene TRBV2; tentative D call: TRBD1 (5 bases). The CDR3 contains 17 residues. Germline CDR1 reads SNHLY; CDR2 reads FYNNEI. V lost 7 bases, J lost 0 bases, and 16 bases lay in between. CDR3 amino acids: CASNPASGGSYNSPLHF. CDR3 bases: TGTGCCAGCAACCCGGCGTCCGGGGGCTCCTATAATTCACCCCTCCACTTT.

V is TRBV3-1 (or the pseudogene TRBV3-2) and J is TRBJ1-2; maybe TRBD1 (5 bases). Germline lookup yields CDR1 LGHDT and CDR2 YNNKEL (reference sequence). CDR3 length: 16 amino acids. Trimming removed 2 bases at V and 7 bases at J, with 20 bases between. The CDR3 loop is CASSQTRDGVGRGYTF. The DNA of the CDR3 is TGTGCCAGCAGCCAAACGCGGGACGGAGTGGGACGTGGCTACACCTTC.

The chain carries TRBV7-9 and TRBJ2-2, with a weak D call TRBD1 (6 bases). Germline-derived CDR1 and CDR2 are SEHNR and FQNEAQ (reference sequence). The CDR3 loop spans 15 amino acids. V was pared by 5 bases and J by 3 bases, with 13 bases between. The CDR3 nucleotides are TGTGCCAGCAGCCCTCGGACAGACTACACCGGGGAGCTGTTTTTT. It encodes CASSPRTDYTGELFF.

The genes are TRBV30 and TRBJ1-2; D remains unclear. This CDR3 is 11 amino acids long. V was pared by 2 bases and J by 5 bases, with 6 bases between. CDR1 is GTSNPN, CDR2 SVGIG, per germline (reference sequence). Written as DNA, the CDR3 is TGTGCCTGGAGTAGTAGGTATGGCTACACCTTC. It translates to CAWSSRYGYTF.

By frequency in the sample, this clone is large (0.1 to 1%). V usage is TRBV27 and J usage is TRBJ1-5; no definite D call. Germline CDR1 reads MNHEY; CDR2 reads SMNVEV (reference sequence). The CDR3 runs to 13 residues. V was pared by 1 base and J by 4 bases, with 5 bases between. In nucleotides, the CDR3 is TGTGCCAGCAGTTTATTCAGGAATCAGCCCCAGCATTTT. It codes for CASSLFRNQPQHF.

V is TRBV27 and J is TRBJ1-6; D is unresolved. CDR3 length: 15 amino acids. Between the trimmed V and J ends, which lost 5 bases and 9 bases, there was a span of 17 bases. From germline, CDR1 is MNHEY and CDR2 SMNVEV (reference sequence). The CDR3: CASSTLRTAGSPLHF. As DNA, the CDR3 is TGTGCCAGCAGTACCCTTAGGACCGCGGGTTCACCCCTCCACTTT.

The chain carries TRBV6-1 and TRBJ2-3, with 9 bases matching TRBD2. The trim removed 1 base at V and 0 bases at J, leaving 8 bases unmatched. CDR3 length equals 18 residues. Germline V gene sequence: CDR1 MNHNS, CDR2 SASEGT. DNA of the CDR3: TGTGCCAGCAGTGAAGGGCGGGGGGGTCCCCCTAGCACAGATACGCAGTATTTT. Translation: CASSEGRGGPPSTDTQYF.

This clone was counted a few times. This chain uses TRBV5-6 with TRBJ1-2, with 7 bases matching TRBD1. Trimming at V came to 2 bases and at J to 0 bases, leaving 13 bases not matched to a gene. The CDR3 has 18 amino acids. Germline V gives CDR1 SGHDT, CDR2 YYEEEE. The CDR3 protein is CASSFGQERLRANYGYTF. CDR3 DNA: TGTGCCAGCAGCTTTGGACAGGAAAGACTCCGAGCTAACTATGGCTACACCTTC.

CDR3 DNA sequence: TGTGCCAGCAGCCAAGATGGTGGAAACACCATATATTTT. It encodes CASSQDGGNTIYF. The chain links TRBV14 to TRBJ1-3; D gene unclear. The CDR3 length is 13 residues. Germline values: CDR1 SGHDN, CDR2 FVKESK. Deletions cut 0 bases from V and 3 bases from J, with 3 bases between.

This chain links TRBV25-1 with TRBJ1-5; D is perhaps TRBD1 (5 bases). V lost 1 base and J 1 base, leaving 8 bases between the germline ends. This CDR3 is 15 amino acids long. Germline-derived CDR1 and CDR2 are MGHDK and SYGVNS. DNA of the CDR3: TGTGCCAGCAGTGAATTTGGGGGAAGCAATCAGCCCCAGCATTTT. This gives the protein CASSEFGGSNQPQHF.

The V and J genes are TRBV21-1 and TRBJ1-2. TRBV21-1 is deemed a pseudogene. This CDR3 spans 13 amino acids. As DNA, the CDR3 is TGTGCCAGCCGGGACGCAACTAACTATGGCTACACCTTC. Translated: CASRDATNYGYTF.

The chain uses TRBV4-2 and TRBJ1-1; D is unclear. The CDR3 is 13 amino acids. The germline gives CDR1 LGHNA, CDR2 YNFKEQ. Trimming pared 1 base from V and 5 bases from J, leaving 8 bases between. The CDR3 DNA is TGTGCCAGCAGCCAAGCCGGGAAGACTGAAGCTTTCTTT. Protein sequence: CASSQAGKTEAFF.

The chain joins TRBV19 to TRBJ1-2; a possible D gene is TRBD1 (5 bases). Trimming took 0 bases from V and 8 from J, leaving 10 bases between them. The CDR3 runs 13 residues. The germline V gene has CDR1 LNHDA and CDR2 SQIVND (reference sequence). The CDR3 nucleotides read TGTGCCAGTAGTATAGACCGGACAACAGGCTACACCTTC. Protein sequence: CASSIDRTTGYTF. Based on the CDR3 plus reference TRBV19 and TRBJ1-2, the full variable domain is DGGITQSPKYLFRKEGQNVTLSCEQNLNHDAMYWYRQDPGQGLRLIYYSQIVNDFQKGDIAEGYSVSREKKESFPLTVTSAQKNPTAFYLCASSIDRTTGYTFGSGTRLTVV.

This chain uses TRBV28 with TRBJ1-6, with unresolved D. With 3 bases removed from V and 5 bases from J, the gap between germline ends came to 5 bases. Germline loops: CDR1 MDHEN, CDR2 SYDVKM. The CDR3 length is 13 residues. The CDR3 region is CASSFGNNSPLHF. In nucleotides, the CDR3 is TGTGCCAGCAGTTTTGGGAATAATTCACCCCTCCACTTT.

The V and J genes are TRBV19 and TRBJ1-1; D not resolved. The CDR3 spans 14 residues. Trimming stripped 5 bases from V and 3 bases from J, with 13 bases between. Germline CDR1 LNHDA, CDR2 SQIVND (reference sequence). Written as DNA, the CDR3 is TGTGCCAGTAGTCCCTTAGGAGGCCACACTGAAGCTTTCTTT. The encoded protein is CASSPLGGHTEAFF.

A note on this clone: One end of the junction fails to match germline, which may point to a read error. The V gene is TRBV7-7, the J gene TRBJ2-5; D ambiguous. The CDR3 is made up of 14 amino acids. CDR1 and CDR2 from the germline V gene are SSHAT and FNYEAQ (reference sequence). CDR3 amino acids: CASSLGAPGETQYF. The CDR3 nucleotides read TGTGCTAGCAGCTTAGGTGCCCCCGGAGAGACCCAGTACTTC.

This sequence joins TRBV18 and TRBJ1-1; D perhaps matches TRBD1 (6 bases). This CDR3 spans 14 amino acids. Trimming removed 3 bases from V and 0 bases from J, with 8 bases in between. Germline V CDR1 and CDR2: KGHSH, LQKENI. Here the CDR3 reads CASSPDSMNTEAFF. In nucleotides, the CDR3 is TGTGCCAGCTCACCGGACAGCATGAACACTGAAGCTTTCTTT.

The chain recombines TRBV9 with TRBJ2-7, with D uncertain. CDR3 length: 14 residues. The V end lost 0 bases, the J end lost 0 bases, and 7 bases lay between the germline ends. CDR1 and CDR2 (germline): SGDLS, YYNGEE. The CDR3 region is CASSVGHLSYEQYF. The CDR3 DNA sequence: TGTGCCAGCAGCGTAGGACACCTCTCCTACGAGCAGTACTTC.

The gene calls are TRBV6-1 and TRBJ1-4, with TRBD1 matching over 12 bases. The CDR3 is 17 residues long. CDR1 is MNHNS, CDR2 SASEGT, per germline. The V and J ends lost 4 bases and 3 bases, in that order; junction bases with no gene match: 6. CDR3: CASSVRDRGLSNEKLFF. As DNA, the CDR3 is TGTGCCAGCAGTGTCCGGGACAGGGGGCTGTCTAATGAAAAACTGTTTTTT.

The CDR3 sequence is CASSPTPRLAGGTYEQYF. The CDR3 nucleotides read TGTGCCAGCAGCCCGACCCCCCGGCTAGCGGGGGGGACCTACGAGCAGTACTTC. This chain uses TRBV9 with TRBJ2-7; 12 bases are shared with TRBD2. Germline V gene lookup returns CDR1 SGDLS and CDR2 YYNGEE. The junction had 13 bases not matched to a gene; V was cut back by 4 bases and J by 2 bases. The CDR3 is 18 residues long.

The V gene is TRBV20-1, the J gene TRBJ2-5; D is perhaps TRBD1 (5 bases). There are 11 residues in the CDR3. Trimming cost V 4 bases and J 7 bases, with 10 bases left between them. Germline values: CDR1 DFQATT, CDR2 SNEGSKA (reference sequence). CDR3 sequence (DNA): TGCAGTGCTATTGCTGGGGCGACCCAGTACTTC. This gives the protein CSAIAGATQYF.

The gene calls are TRBV6-5 and TRBJ1-1; a weak D match, TRBD1 (5 bases). Trimming cost V 8 bases and J 1 base, with 17 bases left between them. Germline loops: CDR1 MNHEY, CDR2 SVGAGI. This CDR3 contains 15 residues. The CDR3 DNA sequence: TGTGCCAGCGGCCCGGATGGGGGTGGGAACACTGAAGCTTTCTTT. This codes for CASGPDGGGNTEAFF.

This rearrangement joins TRBV9 to TRBJ1-2; D gene uncertain. The V end lost 3 bases, the J end lost 5 bases, and 5 bases lay between the germline ends. Germline V lookup: CDR1 SGDLS, CDR2 YYNGEE. The CDR3 loop spans 11 amino acids. This CDR3 reads CASSGRYGYTF. The CDR3 DNA is TGTGCCAGCAGCGGGAGATATGGCTACACCTTC.

Note on this clone: An end of the junction differs from the germline gene, which may be a read error. J is TRBJ2-7 and V is TRBV7-2; 9 nucleotides align to TRBD1. This CDR3 is built from 16 residues. Germline CDR1 is SGHTA and CDR2 is FQGNSA. The CDR3: CASSLGSGTGTYAQYF. The CDR3 DNA follows: TGTGCCAGCAGCTTAGGGTCGGGGACAGGGACTTACGCGCAGTACTTC.